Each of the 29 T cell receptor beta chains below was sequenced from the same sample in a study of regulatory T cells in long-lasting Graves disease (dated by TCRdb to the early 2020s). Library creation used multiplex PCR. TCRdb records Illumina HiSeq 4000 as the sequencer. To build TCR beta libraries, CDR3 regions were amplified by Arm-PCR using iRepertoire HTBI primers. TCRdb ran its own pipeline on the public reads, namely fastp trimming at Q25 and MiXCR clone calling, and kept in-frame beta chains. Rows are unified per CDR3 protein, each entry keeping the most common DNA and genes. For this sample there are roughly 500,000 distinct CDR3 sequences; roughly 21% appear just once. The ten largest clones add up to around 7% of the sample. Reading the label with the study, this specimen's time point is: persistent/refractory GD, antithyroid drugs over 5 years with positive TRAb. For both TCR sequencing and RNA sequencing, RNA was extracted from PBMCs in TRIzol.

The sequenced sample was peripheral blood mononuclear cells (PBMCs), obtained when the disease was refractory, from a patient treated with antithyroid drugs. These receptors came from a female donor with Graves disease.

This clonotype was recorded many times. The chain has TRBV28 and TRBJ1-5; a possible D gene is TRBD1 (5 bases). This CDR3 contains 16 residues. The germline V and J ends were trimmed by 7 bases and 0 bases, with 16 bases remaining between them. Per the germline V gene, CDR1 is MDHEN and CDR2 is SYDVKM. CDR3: CASIHAQDYSNQPQHF. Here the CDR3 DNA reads TGTGCCAGCATTCATGCACAGGATTATAGCAATCAGCCCCAGCATTTT.

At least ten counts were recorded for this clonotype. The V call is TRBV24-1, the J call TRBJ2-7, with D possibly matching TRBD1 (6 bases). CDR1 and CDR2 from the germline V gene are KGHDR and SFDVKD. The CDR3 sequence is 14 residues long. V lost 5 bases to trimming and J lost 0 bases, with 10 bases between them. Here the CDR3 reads CATSATGSSYEQYF. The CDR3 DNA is TGTGCCACCAGTGCAACAGGGAGCTCCTACGAGCAGTACTTC.

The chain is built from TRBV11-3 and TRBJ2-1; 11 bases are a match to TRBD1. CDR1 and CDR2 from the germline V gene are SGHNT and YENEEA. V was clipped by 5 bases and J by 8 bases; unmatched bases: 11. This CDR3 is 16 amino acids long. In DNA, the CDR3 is TGTGCCAGCAGCCTCAGCGGGACAGGGGGTTGGGATGAGCAGTTCTTC. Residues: CASSLSGTGGWDEQFF.

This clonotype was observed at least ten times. The CDR3 loop is CAWASGQGYEQYF. CDR3 nucleotide sequence: TGTGCCTGGGCCTCCGGACAGGGATACGAGCAGTACTTC. This chain connects TRBV30 to TRBJ2-7, with 8 nucleotides matching TRBD1. The CDR3 is 13 residues long. Germline V gene sequence: CDR1 GTSNPN, CDR2 SVGIG (reference sequence). The junction had 7 bases not matched to a gene; V was cut back by 5 bases and J by 4 bases.

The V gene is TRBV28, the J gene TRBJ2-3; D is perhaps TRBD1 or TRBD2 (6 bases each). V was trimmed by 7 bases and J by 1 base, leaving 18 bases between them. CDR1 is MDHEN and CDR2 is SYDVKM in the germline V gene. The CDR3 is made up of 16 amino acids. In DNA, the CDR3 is TGTGCCAGCACCGGAGGGGGGACAACCGGCACAGATACGCAGTATTTT. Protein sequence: CASTGGGTTGTDTQYF.

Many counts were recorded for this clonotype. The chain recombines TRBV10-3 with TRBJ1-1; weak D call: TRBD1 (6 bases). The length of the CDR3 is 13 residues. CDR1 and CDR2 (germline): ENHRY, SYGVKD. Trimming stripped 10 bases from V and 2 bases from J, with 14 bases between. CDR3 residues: CATGVEVNTEAFF. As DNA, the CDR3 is TGTGCCACAGGGGTGGAGGTAAACACTGAAGCTTTCTTT.

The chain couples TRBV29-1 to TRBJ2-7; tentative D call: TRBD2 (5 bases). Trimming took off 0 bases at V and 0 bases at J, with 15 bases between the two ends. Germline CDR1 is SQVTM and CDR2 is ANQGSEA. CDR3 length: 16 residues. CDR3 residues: CSVEDTGGSRSYEQYF. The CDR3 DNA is TGCAGCGTTGAAGATACTGGAGGTTCGCGCTCCTACGAGCAGTACTTC.

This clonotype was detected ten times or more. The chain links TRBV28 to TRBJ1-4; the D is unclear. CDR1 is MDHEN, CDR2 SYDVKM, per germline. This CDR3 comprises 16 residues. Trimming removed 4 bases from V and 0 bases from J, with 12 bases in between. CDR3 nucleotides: TGTGCCAGCAGTTCGGACGTACGAGCAACTAATGAAAAACTGTTTTTT. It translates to CASSSDVRATNEKLFF.

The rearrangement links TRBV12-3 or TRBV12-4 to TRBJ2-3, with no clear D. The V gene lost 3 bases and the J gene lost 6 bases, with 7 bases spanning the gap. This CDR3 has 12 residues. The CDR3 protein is CASSFLYDTQYF. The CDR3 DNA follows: TGTGCCAGCAGTTTCCTCTACGATACGCAGTATTTT.

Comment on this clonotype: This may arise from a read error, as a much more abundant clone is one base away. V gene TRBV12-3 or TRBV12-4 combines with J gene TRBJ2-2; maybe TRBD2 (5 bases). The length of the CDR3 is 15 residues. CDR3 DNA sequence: TGTACCAGCAGCCTACACGGGATAAACACCGGGGAGCTGTTTTTT. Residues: CTSSLHGINTGELFF.

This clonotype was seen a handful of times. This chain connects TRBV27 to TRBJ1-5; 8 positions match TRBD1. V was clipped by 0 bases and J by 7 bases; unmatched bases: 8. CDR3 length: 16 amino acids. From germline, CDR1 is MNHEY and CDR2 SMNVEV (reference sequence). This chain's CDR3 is CASSLSHPGGGQPQHF. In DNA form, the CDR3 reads TGTGCCAGCAGTTTATCCCACCCAGGGGGCGGGCAGCCCCAGCATTTT.

CDR3 sequence reads: CASSGYPGRAYEQYF. The CDR3 region has the DNA TGTGCCAGCAGTGGCTATCCGGGACGGGCCTACGAGCAGTACTTC. The chain recombines TRBV6-1 with TRBJ2-7; possibly TRBD1 or TRBD2 for D (5 bases each). There are 15 residues in the CDR3. CDR1 MNHNS and CDR2 SASEGT come from the germline V gene. V lost 4 bases to trimming and J lost 2 bases, with 15 bases between them.

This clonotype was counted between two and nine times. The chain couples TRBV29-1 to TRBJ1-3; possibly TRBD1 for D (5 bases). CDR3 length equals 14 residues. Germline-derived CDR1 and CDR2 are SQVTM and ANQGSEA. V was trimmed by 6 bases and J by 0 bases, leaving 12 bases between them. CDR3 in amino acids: CSVEDTTSGNTIYF. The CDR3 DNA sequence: TGCAGCGTCGAGGACACAACCTCTGGAAACACCATATATTTT.

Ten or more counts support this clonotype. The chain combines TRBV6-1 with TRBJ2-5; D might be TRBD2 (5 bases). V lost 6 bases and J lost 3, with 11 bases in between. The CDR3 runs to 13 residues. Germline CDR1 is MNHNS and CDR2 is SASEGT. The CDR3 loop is CASSNEGEETQYF. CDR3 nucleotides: TGTGCCAGCAGCAACGAGGGTGAAGAGACCCAGTACTTC.

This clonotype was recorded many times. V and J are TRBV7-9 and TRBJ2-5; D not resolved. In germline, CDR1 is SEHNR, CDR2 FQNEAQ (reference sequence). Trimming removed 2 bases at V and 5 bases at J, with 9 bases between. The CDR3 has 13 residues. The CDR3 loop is CASSLSVGETQYF. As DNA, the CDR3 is TGTGCCAGCAGCTTAAGCGTCGGGGAGACCCAGTACTTC.

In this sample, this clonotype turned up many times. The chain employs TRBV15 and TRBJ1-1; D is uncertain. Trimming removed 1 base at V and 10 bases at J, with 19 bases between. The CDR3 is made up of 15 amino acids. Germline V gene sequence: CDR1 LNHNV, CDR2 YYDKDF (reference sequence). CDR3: CATSRGPGLAPTAFF. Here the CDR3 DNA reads TGTGCCACCAGCAGAGGGCCTGGTCTAGCCCCAACAGCTTTCTTT.

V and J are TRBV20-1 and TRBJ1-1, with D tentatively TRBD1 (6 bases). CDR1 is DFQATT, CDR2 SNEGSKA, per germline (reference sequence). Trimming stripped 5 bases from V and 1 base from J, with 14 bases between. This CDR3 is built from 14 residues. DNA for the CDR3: TGCAGTGCTTACCGGACAGCCTCGAACACTGAAGCTTTCTTT. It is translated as CSAYRTASNTEAFF.

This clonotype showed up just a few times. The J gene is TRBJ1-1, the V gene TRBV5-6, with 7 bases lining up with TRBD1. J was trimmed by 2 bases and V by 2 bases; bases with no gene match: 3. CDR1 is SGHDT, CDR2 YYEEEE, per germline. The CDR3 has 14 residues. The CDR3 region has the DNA TGTGCCAGCAGCTTTGGGACAGACAACACTGAAGCTTTCTTT. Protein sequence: CASSFGTDNTEAFF.

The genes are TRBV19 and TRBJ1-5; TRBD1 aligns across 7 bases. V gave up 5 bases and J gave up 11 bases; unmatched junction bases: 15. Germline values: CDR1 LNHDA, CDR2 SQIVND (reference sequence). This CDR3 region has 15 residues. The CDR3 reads CASSGDSLRGAAQHF. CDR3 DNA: TGTGCCAGTAGTGGGGACAGCCTCCGTGGTGCAGCCCAGCATTTT.

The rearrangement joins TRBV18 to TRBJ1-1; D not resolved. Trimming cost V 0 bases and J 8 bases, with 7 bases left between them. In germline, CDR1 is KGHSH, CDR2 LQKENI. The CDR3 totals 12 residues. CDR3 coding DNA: TGTGCCAGCTCACCACCTTGGGAAGAAGCTTTCTTT. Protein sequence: CASSPPWEEAFF.

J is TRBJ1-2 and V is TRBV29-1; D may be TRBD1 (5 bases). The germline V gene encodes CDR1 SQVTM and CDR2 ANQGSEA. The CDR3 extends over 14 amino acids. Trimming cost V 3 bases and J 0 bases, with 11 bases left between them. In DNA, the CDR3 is TGCAGCGTTGATTCGGACAACGCTAACTATGGCTACACCTTC. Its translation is CSVDSDNANYGYTF.

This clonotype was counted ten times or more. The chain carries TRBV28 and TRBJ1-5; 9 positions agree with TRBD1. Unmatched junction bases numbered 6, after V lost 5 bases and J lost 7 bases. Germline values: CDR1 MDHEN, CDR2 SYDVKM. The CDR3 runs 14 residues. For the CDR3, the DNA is TGTGCCAGCAGTCTGACAGGGGGGTTGCAGCCCCAGCATTTT. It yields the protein CASSLTGGLQPQHF. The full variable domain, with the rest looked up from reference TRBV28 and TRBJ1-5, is DVKVTQSSRYLVKRTGEKVFLECVQDMDHENMFWYRQDPGLGLRLIYFSYDVKMKEKGDIPEGYSVSREKKERFSLILESASTNQTSMYLCASSLTGGLQPQHFGDGTRLSIL.

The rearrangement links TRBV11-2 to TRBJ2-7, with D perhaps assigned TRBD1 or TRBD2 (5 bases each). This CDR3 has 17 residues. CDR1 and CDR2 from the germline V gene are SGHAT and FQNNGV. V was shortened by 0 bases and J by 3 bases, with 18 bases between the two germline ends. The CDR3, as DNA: TGTGCCAGCAGCTTAGATAGTTGGAGGACACTTCACTACGAGCAGTACTTC. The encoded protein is CASSLDSWRTLHYEQYF.

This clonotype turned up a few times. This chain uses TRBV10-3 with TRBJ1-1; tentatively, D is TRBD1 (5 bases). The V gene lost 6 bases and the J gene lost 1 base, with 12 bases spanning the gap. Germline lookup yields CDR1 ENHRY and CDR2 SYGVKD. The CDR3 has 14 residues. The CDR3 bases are TGTGCCATCAGGGACTCGGACACGAACACTGAAGCTTTCTTT. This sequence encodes CAIRDSDTNTEAFF.

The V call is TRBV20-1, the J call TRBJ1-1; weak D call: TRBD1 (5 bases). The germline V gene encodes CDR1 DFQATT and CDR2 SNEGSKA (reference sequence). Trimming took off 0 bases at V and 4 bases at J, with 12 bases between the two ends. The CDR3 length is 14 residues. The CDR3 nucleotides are TGCAGTGCTAGAGACCCCAGGGAGGGCACTGAAGCTTTCTTT. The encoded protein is CSARDPREGTEAFF.

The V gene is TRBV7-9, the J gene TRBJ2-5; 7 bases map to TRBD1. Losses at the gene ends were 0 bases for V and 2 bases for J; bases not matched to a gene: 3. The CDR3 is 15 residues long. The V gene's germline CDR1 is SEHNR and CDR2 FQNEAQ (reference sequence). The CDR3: CASSLAGTEQETQYF. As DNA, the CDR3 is TGTGCCAGCAGCTTAGCTGGGACAGAGCAAGAGACCCAGTACTTC.

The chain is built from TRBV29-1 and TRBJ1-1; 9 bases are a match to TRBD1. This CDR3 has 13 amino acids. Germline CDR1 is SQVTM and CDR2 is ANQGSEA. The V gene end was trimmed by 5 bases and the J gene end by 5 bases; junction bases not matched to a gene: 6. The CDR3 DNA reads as TGCAGCGTTCCTGGACAGGGGACGACTGAAGCTTTCTTT. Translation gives CSVPGQGTTEAFF.

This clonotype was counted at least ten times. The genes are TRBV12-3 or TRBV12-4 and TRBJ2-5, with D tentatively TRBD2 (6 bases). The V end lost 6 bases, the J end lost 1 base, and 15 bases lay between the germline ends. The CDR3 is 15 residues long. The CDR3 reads CASRTSRWIQETQYF. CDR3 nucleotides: TGTGCCAGCAGAACTAGCCGCTGGATCCAAGAGACCCAGTACTTC.

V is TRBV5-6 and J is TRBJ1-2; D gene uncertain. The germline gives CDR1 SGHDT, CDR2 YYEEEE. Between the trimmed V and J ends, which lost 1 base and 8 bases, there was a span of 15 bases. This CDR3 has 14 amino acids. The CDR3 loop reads CASSLSLGRDGYTF. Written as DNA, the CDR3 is TGTGCCAGCAGCTTGTCTTTGGGAAGAGACGGCTACACCTTC. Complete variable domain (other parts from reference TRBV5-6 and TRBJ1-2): DAGVTQSPTHLIKTRGQQVTLRCSPKSGHDTVSWYQQALGQGPQFIFQYYEEEERQRGNFPDRFSGHQFPNYSSELNVNALLLGDSALYLCASSLSLGRDGYTFGSGTRLTVV.